The clone carrying this TCR beta chain was seen only a few times. Its specificity is unknown. Some clones are missing from TCRdb's copy, which holds only in-frame ones; the method was immunoSEQ multiplex PCR. The top ten clones hold more than 0.35% of a sample with roughly 93,000 clones, around 90% of them seen once. CDR1 LGHNA and CDR2 YSLEER come from the germline V gene. V was trimmed by 1 base and J by 8 bases, leaving 11 bases between them. This CDR3 region has 13 residues. This record comes from a study of graft-versus-host responses after intestinal transplantation. Whole-study context: Once they had received anti-thymocyte globulin induction, all recipients took tacrolimus and steroids for three to four years. Findings of the study overall: GvH clones turned up in recipient marrow; some had shown up first in ileum or blood. Among circulating GvH clones, peak levels were associated with early post-transplant declines in HvG clones.

The sequence came from a human donor who was the organ donor for an intestinal transplant. The V and J genes are TRBV4-3 and TRBJ1-2; D is unresolved. The sequences come from unstimulated CD8+ T cells sorted from spleen or lymph node cells, collected before transplant. The CDR3, as DNA: TGCGCCAGCAGCCAAGTAGCGGGCGGAGGCTACACCTTC. Its protein is CASSQVAGGGYTF.